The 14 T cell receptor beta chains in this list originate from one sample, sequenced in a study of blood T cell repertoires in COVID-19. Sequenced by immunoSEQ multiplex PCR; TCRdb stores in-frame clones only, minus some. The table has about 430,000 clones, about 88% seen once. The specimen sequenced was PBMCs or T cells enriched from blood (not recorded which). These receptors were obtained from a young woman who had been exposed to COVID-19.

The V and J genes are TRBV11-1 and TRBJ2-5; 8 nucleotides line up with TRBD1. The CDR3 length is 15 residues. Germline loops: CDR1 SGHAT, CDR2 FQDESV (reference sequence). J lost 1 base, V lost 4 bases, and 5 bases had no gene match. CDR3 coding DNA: TGTGCCAGCAGCTCAAGGGACAGGAGCCAAGAGACCCAGTACTTC. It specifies CASSSRDRSQETQYF.

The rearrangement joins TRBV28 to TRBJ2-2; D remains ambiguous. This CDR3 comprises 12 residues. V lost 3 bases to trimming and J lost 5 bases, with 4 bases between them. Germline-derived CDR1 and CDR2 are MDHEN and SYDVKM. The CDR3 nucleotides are TGTGCCAGCAGTTTGGAGACCGGGGAGCTGTTTTTT. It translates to CASSLETGELFF.

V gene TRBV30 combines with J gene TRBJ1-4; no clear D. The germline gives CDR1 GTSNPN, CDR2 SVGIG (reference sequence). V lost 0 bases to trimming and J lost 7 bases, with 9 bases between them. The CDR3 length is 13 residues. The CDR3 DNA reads TGTGCCTGGAGTGTACAGAAAGGTGAAAAACTGTTTTTT. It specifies CAWSVQKGEKLFF.

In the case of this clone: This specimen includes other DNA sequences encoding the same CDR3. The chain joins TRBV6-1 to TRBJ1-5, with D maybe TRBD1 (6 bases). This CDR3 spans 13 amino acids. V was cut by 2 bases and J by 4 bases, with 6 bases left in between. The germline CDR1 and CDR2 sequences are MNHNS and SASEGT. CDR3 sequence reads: CASSEQGNQPQHF. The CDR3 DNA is TGTGCCAGCAGTGAACAGGGGAATCAGCCCCAGCATTTT.

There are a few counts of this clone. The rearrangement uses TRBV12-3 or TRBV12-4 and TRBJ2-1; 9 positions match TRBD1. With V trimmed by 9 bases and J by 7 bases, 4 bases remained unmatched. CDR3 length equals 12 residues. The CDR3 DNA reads TGTGCCAGTCGGACAGGGGTAAATGAGCAGTTCTTC. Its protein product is CASRTGVNEQFF.

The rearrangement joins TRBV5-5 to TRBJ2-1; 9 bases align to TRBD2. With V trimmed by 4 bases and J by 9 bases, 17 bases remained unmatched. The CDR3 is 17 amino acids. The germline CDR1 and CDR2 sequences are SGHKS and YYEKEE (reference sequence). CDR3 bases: TGTGCCAGCAGCCTGCCAACTTCCTCTAGCGGGGTTTCTGAGCAGTTCTTC. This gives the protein CASSLPTSSSGVSEQFF.

Written as DNA, the CDR3 is TGTGCCAGCAGGACAGGATTTAATCAGCCCCAGCATTTT. Amino acids: CASRTGFNQPQHF. The chain links TRBV6-5 to TRBJ1-5; the D gene is possibly TRBD1 (6 bases). Trimming took 6 bases from V and 4 from J, leaving 10 bases between them. Germline V gene data show CDR1 as MNHEY and CDR2 as SVGAGI. This CDR3 comprises 13 residues.

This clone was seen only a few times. The CDR3, as DNA: TGTGCCAGCAGCTTGGGACAGGGAGGTTGGGAGCAGTACTTC. This gives the protein CASSLGQGGWEQYF. V gene TRBV11-2 combines with J gene TRBJ2-7; 9 bases map to TRBD1. The length of the CDR3 is 14 residues. Germline CDR1 reads SGHAT; CDR2 reads FQNNGV. The V gene end was trimmed by 3 bases and the J gene end by 7 bases; junction bases not matched to a gene: 7.

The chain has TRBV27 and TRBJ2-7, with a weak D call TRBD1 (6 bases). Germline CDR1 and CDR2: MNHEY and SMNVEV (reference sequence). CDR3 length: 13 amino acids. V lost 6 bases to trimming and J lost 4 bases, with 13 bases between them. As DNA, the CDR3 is TGTGCCAGCAGCCGGGGACATAAGTACGAGCAGTACTTC. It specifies CASSRGHKYEQYF.

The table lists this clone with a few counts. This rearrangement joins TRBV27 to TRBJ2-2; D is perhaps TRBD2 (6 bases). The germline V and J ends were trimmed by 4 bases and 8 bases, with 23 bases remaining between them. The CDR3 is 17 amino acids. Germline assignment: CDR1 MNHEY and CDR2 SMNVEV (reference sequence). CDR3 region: CASSSEGAGVSPGELFF. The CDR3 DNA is TGTGCCAGCAGTTCCGAGGGAGCGGGTGTATCTCCAGGGGAGCTGTTTTTT.

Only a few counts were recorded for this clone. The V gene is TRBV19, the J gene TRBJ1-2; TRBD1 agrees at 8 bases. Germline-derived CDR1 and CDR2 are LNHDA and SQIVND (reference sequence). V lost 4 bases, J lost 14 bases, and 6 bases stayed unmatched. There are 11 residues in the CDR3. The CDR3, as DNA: TGTGCCAGTAGTACTTACAGGGGGAGTACCTTC. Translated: CASSTYRGSTF.

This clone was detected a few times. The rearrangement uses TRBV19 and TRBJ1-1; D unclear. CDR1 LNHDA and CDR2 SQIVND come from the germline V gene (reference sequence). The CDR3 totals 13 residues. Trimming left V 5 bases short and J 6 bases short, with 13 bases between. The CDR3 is CASSPAPIAEAFF. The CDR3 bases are TGTGCCAGTAGTCCCGCCCCGATAGCTGAAGCTTTCTTT.

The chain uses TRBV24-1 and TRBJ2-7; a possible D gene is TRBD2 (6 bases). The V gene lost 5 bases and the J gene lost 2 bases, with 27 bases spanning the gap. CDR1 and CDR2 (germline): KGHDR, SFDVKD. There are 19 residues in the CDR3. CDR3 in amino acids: CATSAPKNPSDKGTYEQYF. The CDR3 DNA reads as TGTGCCACCAGTGCACCCAAGAACCCTAGCGACAAGGGCACCTACGAGCAGTACTTC.

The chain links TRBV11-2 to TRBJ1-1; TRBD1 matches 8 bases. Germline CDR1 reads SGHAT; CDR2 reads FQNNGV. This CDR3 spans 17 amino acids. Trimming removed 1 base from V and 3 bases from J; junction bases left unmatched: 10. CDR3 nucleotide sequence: TGTGCCAGCAGCTTAGGGGTGACAGGGGACCCCCACACTGAAGCTTTCTTT. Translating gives CASSLGVTGDPHTEAFF.